This is a list of T cell receptor beta chains from one sample in a study of cytomegalovirus exposure and HLA in healthy donors. Data came from immunoSEQ multiplex PCR; TCRdb stores just in-frame clones and leaves some out. The sample consists of under 150,000 clones, 77% of them appearing once. The specimen was PBMCs. The receptors originated from a woman in her fifties or sixties in good health and CMV-seronegative. Both conserved end residues are part of each CDR3. D genes are given only for firm matches.

V	D	J	CDR3
TRBV6-1	TRBD1	TRBJ1-2	CASTRSGQGYGYTF
TRBV19	TRBD1	TRBJ1-1	CASSGTGGVNTEAFF
TRBV28	.	TRBJ1-5	CASRNTITGGQPQHF
TRBV2	.	TRBJ1-4	CATTKSSATNEKLFF
TRBV9	.	TRBJ2-7	CASSVSYPSRYEQYF
TRBV2	TRBD1	TRBJ1-4	CASRRDREFEKLFF
TRBV28	.	TRBJ1-5	CASSPQGSGNQPQHF
TRBV2	TRBD1	TRBJ2-2	CASRTGWTGELFF
TRBV4-1	.	TRBJ1-3	CASSHGSGGMAGNTIYF
TRBV7-6	TRBD1	TRBJ1-2	CASSPGTGVGYTF
TRBV2	TRBD1	TRBJ1-1	CASGTGVLGTEAFF
TRBV5-4	TRBD1	TRBJ1-1	CASSPYRGGTEAFF
TRBV6-5	TRBD1	TRBJ2-7	CASSQIARDRGGQYF
TRBV5-1	.	TRBJ2-6	CASSLVQISGANVLTF
TRBV25-1	TRBD1	TRBJ1-1	CASSVQGANTEAFF
TRBV27	.	TRBJ2-1	CASSLNRVSGGNEQFF
TRBV28	TRBD1	TRBJ2-6	CASRGTGSFSGANVLTF
TRBV28	.	TRBJ1-3	CATSPGGSGNTIYF
TRBV15	TRBD2	TRBJ2-3	CATSRLAGVSTDTQYF
TRBV2	TRBD1	TRBJ2-3	CASSETGLSTDTQYF
TRBV7-3	.	TRBJ1-2	CASSPGGVGYTF
TRBV5-4	.	TRBJ1-1	CASSLALQGEAFF
TRBV9	.	TRBJ2-2	CASSVASRSLAGNTGELFF
TRBV2	TRBD1	TRBJ1-1	CASSYSPLGQGRTEAFF
TRBV7-8	TRBD2	TRBJ2-7	CASSLGVTSVYEQYF
TRBV6-1	TRBD1	TRBJ1-6	CASSDGQGVNSPLHF
TRBV5-1	TRBD1	TRBJ2-7	CASSPGQGNYEQYF
TRBV10-3	TRBD2	TRBJ2-1	CATGTSGGVNEQFF
TRBV19	TRBD1	TRBJ1-1	CASSINRGLAMNTEAFF
TRBV5-1	TRBD1	TRBJ1-4	CASNQGQTNEKLFF
TRBV27	TRBD1	.	CASSYSDRGYEQYF
TRBV7-3	.	TRBJ2-3	CASSPRRPSTDTQYF
TRBV28	.	TRBJ2-3	CASSFLTVHTDTQYF
TRBV6-5	.	TRBJ1-2	CASSYGRAQGGYTF
TRBV7-9	TRBD1	TRBJ2-7	CASSVGQGPYEQYF
TRBV30	.	TRBJ1-1	CAWNPGLATEAFF
TRBV4-1	TRBD2	TRBJ2-2	CASSHRTGTSGGTGELFF
TRBV7-6	.	TRBJ1-5	CASSPGYRNQPQHF
TRBV5-5	.	TRBJ2-7	CASSRVQGYEQYF
TRBV4-1	.	TRBJ1-5	CASSQAGGGNQPQHF
TRBV5-5	.	TRBJ1-4	CASRSGQINEKLFF
TRBV7-2	.	TRBJ2-3	CASSLGGGGDTQYF
TRBV15	.	TRBJ1-5	CATSRAGRGNGQPQHF
TRBV4-2	TRBD2	TRBJ2-3	CASSQGAGGTDTQYF
TRBV28	.	TRBJ1-5	CASSLGPWEVNQPQHF
TRBV28	TRBD1	TRBJ2-7	CASRRDRTHEQYF
TRBV2	.	TRBJ1-4	CASMGGRNEKLFF
TRBV9	TRBD2	TRBJ2-1	CASSVGGGRYNEQFF
TRBV30	TRBD2	TRBJ2-1	CAWSSPSGSNNEQFF
TRBV7-9	TRBD1	TRBJ1-2	CASSLVGQGHGYTF
TRBV14	TRBD2	TRBJ2-7	CASSQDTRVMRLASREQYF
TRBV9	TRBD1	TRBJ1-5	CATRTGSITNQPQHF
TRBV5-6	.	.	CASSLTGRGTYEQYF
TRBV7-3	TRBD2	TRBJ2-7	CASSLSSGGLYEQYF